This TCR beta chain came from a study of blood T cell repertoires in COVID-19. Study overall: The United States, Italy and Spain were the sources of the acute and convalescent COVID-19 samples.

Here immunoSEQ multiplex PCR was the method, and the copy in TCRdb shows in-frame clones only, minus some. Altogether under 300,000 clones are present, about nine tenths being singletons, with the ten largest covering about 6%. CDR3 length: 15 amino acids. Germline assignment: CDR1 MNHEY and CDR2 SVGAGI. Trimming removed 2 bases from V and 1 base from J, with 11 bases in between. This sequence originates from a woman aged 25 to 39 with acute COVID-19. Input material: PBMCs or T cells enriched from blood (not recorded which). The chain recombines TRBV6-5 with TRBJ1-1, with no clear D. CDR3 DNA sequence: TGTGCCAGCAGTTACGCAGGCCAAAGGAACACTGAAGCTTTCTTT. Translating gives CASSYAGQRNTEAFF.